The rows below give T cell receptor beta chains drawn from one sample of a study of cytomegalovirus exposure and HLA in healthy donors. Sequencing was performed with immunoSEQ multiplex PCR; in TCRdb, only in-frame clones are kept and a portion is missing. The sample has about 82,000 clones, over 65% seen once. The sample consisted of PBMCs. The receptors were gathered from a man in his forties or fifties in good health and CMV-seronegative. CDR3s include the opening cysteine and the closing phenylalanine or tryptophan. The D gene is left open where the match is weak. Rows may omit the clone size; those that give it use once, few, many or a size class.

V: TRBV7-2; J: TRBJ2-7; D: TRBD2; size: NA; DNA: TGTGCCAGCAGCTTAGTAGCGGGGGGTTCCTACGAGCAGTACTTC; CDR3: CASSLVAGGSYEQYF
V: TRBV14; J: TRBJ1-1; D: NA; size: NA; DNA: TGTGCCAGCAGCCAGCTCATAGGGGCCGGGAGGACTGAAGCTTTCTTT; CDR3: CASSQLIGAGRTEAFF
V: TRBV6-5; J: TRBJ1-2; D: TRBD1; size: NA; DNA: TGTGCCAGCAGTGACACAGGGGATCGGGGCTACACCTTC; CDR3: CASSDTGDRGYTF
V: TRBV4-2; J: TRBJ2-2; D: TRBD2; size: NA; DNA: TGTGCCAGCAGCCGGGCTAGCGGGGGCCGGAACACCGGGGAGCTGTTTTTT; CDR3: CASSRASGGRNTGELFF
V: TRBV4-2; J: TRBJ2-3; D: NA; size: NA; DNA: TGTGCCAGCAGCCAAGATCGGGGAGATACGCAGTATTTT; CDR3: CASSQDRGDTQYF
V: TRBV9; J: TRBJ1-5; D: TRBD1; size: NA; DNA: TGTGCCAGCAGCGTGGGCAGGGGGATCGGGCAGCCCCAGCATTTT; CDR3: CASSVGRGIGQPQHF
V: TRBV5-4; J: TRBJ2-7; D: NA; size: NA; DNA: TGTGCCAGCAGCTCCAGGGGCTACGAGCAGTACTTC; CDR3: CASSSRGYEQYF
V: TRBV6-1; J: TRBJ1-6; D: TRBD1; size: NA; DNA: TGTGCCAGCAGCCGGGACAGGGTGGACGATTCACCCCTCCACTTT; CDR3: CASSRDRVDDSPLHF
V: TRBV30; J: TRBJ2-1; D: TRBD2; size: NA; DNA: TGTGCCTGGGGTAGGACTAGCGTTTCCTACAATGAGCAGTTCTTC; CDR3: CAWGRTSVSYNEQFF
V: TRBV27; J: TRBJ2-7; D: NA; size: NA; DNA: TGTGCCAGCAGTTTGAGGGAAGCTCCCTACGAGCAGTACTTC; CDR3: CASSLREAPYEQYF
V: TRBV28; J: TRBJ1-1; D: TRBD1; size: few; DNA: TGTGCCAGCAGTACTACAACCCGGTCGGGCAGGGGGGCCATGAACACTGAAGCTTTCTTT; CDR3: CASSTTTRSGRGAMNTEAFF
V: TRBV19; J: TRBJ1-3; D: TRBD1; size: NA; DNA: TGTGCCAGTAAGGACACCCGGACAGGGGGAGATTTTTCGAACACCATATATTTT; CDR3: CASKDTRTGGDFSNTIYF
V: TRBV2; J: TRBJ1-1; D: NA; size: few; DNA: TGTGCCAGCACCAAGGGGGAGAACACTGAAGCTTTCTTT; CDR3: CASTKGENTEAFF
V: TRBV9; J: TRBJ1-2; D: NA; size: NA; DNA: TGTGCCAGCAGCGTAGACAGGACGGGTGGCTACACCTTC; CDR3: CASSVDRTGGYTF
V: TRBV7-2; J: TRBJ2-7; D: TRBD1; size: NA; DNA: TGTGCCAGCAGCTTAGCGGGGACAGCTTATCCCTACGAGCAGTACTTC; CDR3: CASSLAGTAYPYEQYF
V: TRBV5-1; J: TRBJ2-5; D: NA; size: NA; DNA: TGCGCCAGCAGCGTAAATGACAGGTCGACCCAGGAGACCCAGTACTTC; CDR3: CASSVNDRSTQETQYF
V: TRBV4-2; J: TRBJ1-5; D: TRBD1; size: NA; DNA: TGTGCCAGCAGCCAATCCGGGACAGGTAATCAGCCCCAGCATTTT; CDR3: CASSQSGTGNQPQHF
V: TRBV6-1; J: TRBJ1-1; D: NA; size: NA; DNA: TGTGCCAGCAGGATACAGGGACCGAACACTGAAGCTTTCTTT; CDR3: CASRIQGPNTEAFF
V: TRBV5-6; J: TRBJ1-4; D: NA; size: once; DNA: TGTGCCAGCAGCTTAGGGGGAAGAACTAATGAAAAACTGTTTTTT; CDR3: CASSLGGRTNEKLFF
V: TRBV7-9; J: TRBJ2-3; D: TRBD2; size: NA; DNA: TGTGCCAGCAGCTTAGTTAGCGGGGGGGTCACAGATACGCAGTATTTT; CDR3: CASSLVSGGVTDTQYF
V: TRBV6-1; J: TRBJ2-7; D: NA; size: few; DNA: TGTGCCAGCAGCCAATCCCGGGGGGCCTCCTACGAGCAGTACTTC; CDR3: CASSQSRGASYEQYF
V: TRBV7-2; J: TRBJ2-7; D: TRBD2; size: once; DNA: TGTGCCAGCAGCTCGCCCGGGGCGGGGGGGCTCTACGAGCAGTACTTC; CDR3: CASSSPGAGGLYEQYF
V: TRBV1; J: TRBJ2-2; D: NA; size: NA; DNA: TGCACCAGCAGCCAAGAATCTACCGACGGGACTAGCGGGGCCGGGGAGCTGTTTTTT; CDR3: CTSSQESTDGTSGAGELFF
V: TRBV5-4; J: TRBJ1-6; D: NA; size: few; DNA: TGTGCCAGCAGCTTGGATACATTATCAAATTCACCCCTCCACTTT; CDR3: CASSLDTLSNSPLHF
V: TRBV5-6; J: TRBJ1-2; D: NA; size: NA; DNA: TGTGCCAGCAGCTTGGAACAGGCTTATGGCTACACCTTC; CDR3: CASSLEQAYGYTF
V: TRBV7-9; J: TRBJ2-3; D: TRBD2; size: once; DNA: TGTGCCAGCAGCTTAGGGCCCAGGTGGAGCGGGGGGACAGATACGCAGTATTTT; CDR3: CASSLGPRWSGGTDTQYF
V: TRBV7-3; J: TRBJ2-7; D: TRBD2; size: NA; DNA: TGTGCCAGCAGCTTAGGAGTGGGGGGGGGTGAGCAGTACTTC; CDR3: CASSLGVGGGEQYF
V: TRBV18; J: TRBJ1-4; D: NA; size: NA; DNA: TGTGCCAGCTCACAGTCCAGAACGACAGCAACTAATGAAAAACTGTTTTTT; CDR3: CASSQSRTTATNEKLFF
V: TRBV2; J: TRBJ2-1; D: NA; size: NA; DNA: TGTGCCAGCAGTAGCGAAGGGGGCTCCTACAATGAGCAGTTCTTC; CDR3: CASSSEGGSYNEQFF
V: TRBV5-4; J: TRBJ2-5; D: TRBD1; size: NA; DNA: TGTGCCAGCAGCTGGCCAGGACAGGCAGGGACCCAGTACTTC; CDR3: CASSWPGQAGTQYF
V: TRBV10-2; J: TRBJ2-7; D: TRBD2; size: NA; DNA: TGCGCCAGCAGTGATAGGATAACTAGCGGGCCAGCCTACGAGCAGTACTTC; CDR3: CASSDRITSGPAYEQYF
V: TRBV7-9; J: TRBJ1-6; D: NA; size: NA; DNA: TGTTCCAGCAGCTTAGCCTCGCGTGTTAATTCACCCCTCCACTTT; CDR3: CSSSLASRVNSPLHF
V: TRBV18; J: TRBJ2-5; D: NA; size: once; DNA: TGTGCCAGCTCACCCCGCGGGGAGACCCAGTACTTC; CDR3: CASSPRGETQYF
V: TRBV6-1; J: TRBJ2-3; D: NA; size: NA; DNA: TGTGCCAGCAGGTCGGCAGATACGCAGTATTTT; CDR3: CASRSADTQYF
V: TRBV18; J: TRBJ2-7; D: NA; size: NA; DNA: TGTGCCAGCTCACCACGGGCCGGAGGGTGGGGCTCCTACGAGCAGTACTTC; CDR3: CASSPRAGGWGSYEQYF
V: TRBV19; J: TRBJ2-7; D: TRBD1; size: NA; DNA: TGTGCCAGTAGTCTCCTGACAGGGGGCTACGAGCAGTACTTC; CDR3: CASSLLTGGYEQYF
V: TRBV7-3; J: TRBJ1-2; D: TRBD1; size: once; DNA: TGTGCCAGCAGCTCAAGTGCATCGACAGGGAACTACACCTTC; CDR3: CASSSSASTGNYTF
V: TRBV25-1; J: TRBJ1-5; D: NA; size: NA; DNA: TGTGCCAGCAGTGAATATGGGGCAGGGAGCAATCAGCCCCAGCATTTT; CDR3: CASSEYGAGSNQPQHF
V: TRBV6-5; J: TRBJ2-7; D: NA; size: once; DNA: TGTGCCAGCAGTTACTTCGATGGAGGGGCCAACTACGAGCAGTACTTC; CDR3: CASSYFDGGANYEQYF
V: TRBV7-2; J: TRBJ2-4; D: TRBD2; size: once; DNA: TGTGCCAGCAGCTTTATTAGTCGCGCGGGAGGCAAAAACATTCAGTACTTC; CDR3: CASSFISRAGGKNIQYF
V: TRBV6-1; J: TRBJ2-3; D: NA; size: few; DNA: TGTGCCAGCAGTGAACTCGGAGTCACAGATACGCAGTATTTT; CDR3: CASSELGVTDTQYF
V: TRBV6-5; J: TRBJ2-7; D: TRBD1; size: NA; DNA: TGTGCCAGCAGATCGGCCGGACAGGGCTACGAGCAGTACTTC; CDR3: CASRSAGQGYEQYF
V: TRBV5-1; J: TRBJ1-1; D: NA; size: NA; DNA: TGCGCCAGCAGCTTAAGGAGTATAGGCAGGGGCGACACTGAAGCTTTCTTT; CDR3: CASSLRSIGRGDTEAFF
V: TRBV2; J: TRBJ2-7; D: TRBD2; size: NA; DNA: TGTGCCAGCAGCGCGGGACTAGCGGGCGAGCAGTACTTC; CDR3: CASSAGLAGEQYF
V: TRBV7-2; J: TRBJ2-7; D: NA; size: NA; DNA: TGTGCCAGCAGCCCTCCGGGGATCCACGAGCAGTACTTC; CDR3: CASSPPGIHEQYF
V: TRBV29-1; J: TRBJ1-1; D: TRBD1; size: NA; DNA: TGCAGCGTTGAGACAGGGATGAACACTGAAGCTTTCTTT; CDR3: CSVETGMNTEAFF
V: TRBV4-1; J: TRBJ1-2; D: NA; size: NA; DNA: TGCGCCAGCAGCCAAGAGGAGGGACCAAACTATGGCTACACCTTC; CDR3: CASSQEEGPNYGYTF
V: TRBV6-5; J: TRBJ1-1; D: TRBD1; size: once; DNA: TGTGCCAGCAGCCGTGACAGGGGACGCACTGAAGCTTTCTTT; CDR3: CASSRDRGRTEAFF
V: TRBV5-1; J: TRBJ2-3; D: NA; size: NA; DNA: TGCGCCAGCAGCCAGACGGGGGGCCCAGATACGCAGTATTTT; CDR3: CASSQTGGPDTQYF
V: TRBV6-1; J: TRBJ2-1; D: TRBD2; size: NA; DNA: TGTGCCAGCAGGCGGGGCGGGGGGGCGGAAAATGAGCAGTTCTTC; CDR3: CASRRGGGAENEQFF
V: TRBV28; J: TRBJ2-2; D: NA; size: NA; DNA: TGTGCCAGTTGTCGACAGCGAACTTACACCGGGGAGCTGTTTTTT; CDR3: CASCRQRTYTGELFF
V: TRBV4-1; J: TRBJ2-1; D: TRBD2; size: few; DNA: TGCGCCAGCAGCCAGTTGGGAATTACGGGACTAGCGGACAATGAGCAGTTCTTC; CDR3: CASSQLGITGLADNEQFF
V: TRBV19; J: TRBJ1-5; D: NA; size: NA; DNA: TGTGCCAGTTCTCCGGGGAGGGTAGAGAATCAGCCCCAGCATTTT; CDR3: CASSPGRVENQPQHF
V: TRBV27; J: TRBJ1-2; D: NA; size: NA; DNA: TGTGCCAGCAGTCGACAGTATGGCACTCCTAACTATGGCTACACCTTC; CDR3: CASSRQYGTPNYGYTF
V: TRBV2; J: TRBJ2-5; D: TRBD2; size: NA; DNA: TGTGCCACAACTAGCGAGAAGACCCAGTACTTC; CDR3: CATTSEKTQYF